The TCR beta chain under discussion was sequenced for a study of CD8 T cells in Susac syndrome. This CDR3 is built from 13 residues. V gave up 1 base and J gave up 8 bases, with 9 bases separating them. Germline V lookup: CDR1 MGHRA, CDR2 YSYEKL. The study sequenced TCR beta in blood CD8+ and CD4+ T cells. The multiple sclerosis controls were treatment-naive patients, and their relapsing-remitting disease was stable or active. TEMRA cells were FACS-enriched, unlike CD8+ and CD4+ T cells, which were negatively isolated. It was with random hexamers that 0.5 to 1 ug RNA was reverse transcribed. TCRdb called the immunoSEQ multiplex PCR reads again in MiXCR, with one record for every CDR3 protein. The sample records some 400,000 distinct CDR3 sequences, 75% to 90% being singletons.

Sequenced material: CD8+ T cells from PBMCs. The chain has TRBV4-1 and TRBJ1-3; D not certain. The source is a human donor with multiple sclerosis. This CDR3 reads CASSQVHWDTIYF. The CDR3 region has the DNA TGCGCCAGCAGCCAAGTTCATTGGGACACCATATATTTT.